A selection of T cell receptor beta chains follows, all from one sample in a study of CD8+ T cells in alopecia areata. Data came from immunoSEQ multiplex PCR; TCRdb stores just in-frame clones and leaves some out. The data hold around 180,000 clones, with roughly 60% observed a single time. Sequenced here: CD4+ T cells sorted from blood, sampled at week 24, from a patient treated with tofacitinib. These receptors originate from a human donor with alopecia areata. Each CDR3 is given with its conserved first and last residue. A D gene is named only where the DNA matches it firmly. Clone size appears in some rows only: once, few, many, or a class for an expanded clone.

abundance	v_gene	j_gene	d_gene	CDR3aa	CDR3nt
.	TRBV29-1	TRBJ2-7	.	CSVDGTLPYEQYF	TGCAGCGTTGATGGGACTTTGCCCTACGAGCAGTACTTC
.	TRBV29-1	TRBJ2-1	TRBD2	CSVDSGGNNEQFF	TGCAGCGTTGATAGCGGGGGGAACAATGAGCAGTTCTTC
.	TRBV29-1	TRBJ1-2	.	CSVSGGPSYGYTF	TGCAGCGTTTCTGGGGGGCCTTCCTATGGCTACACCTTC
few	TRBV29-1	TRBJ1-4	TRBD1	CSVEDRTGREKLFF	TGCAGCGTTGAAGATCGGACAGGGCGGGAAAAACTGTTTTTT
.	TRBV6-1	TRBJ1-1	.	CASSDGWMNTEAFF	TGTGCCAGCAGTGACGGATGGATGAACACTGAAGCTTTCTTT
.	TRBV10-3	TRBJ2-5	.	CAISESERETQYF	TGTGCCATCAGTGAGTCGGAGCGGGAGACCCAGTACTTC
.	TRBV30	TRBJ2-2	TRBD2	CACSGGRGTGELFF	TGTGCCTGCTCGGGGGGGCGCGGCACCGGGGAGCTGTTTTTT
.	TRBV29-1	TRBJ2-7	.	CSVDVGSTSYEQYF	TGCAGCGTTGATGTGGGCAGTACCTCCTACGAGCAGTACTTC
.	TRBV7-9	TRBJ2-3	TRBD2	CAVGRGGLTDTQYF	TGTGCCGTCGGACGGGGGGGCCTCACAGATACGCAGTATTTT
.	TRBV15	TRBJ2-1	.	CATSTKSYNEQFF	TGTGCCACCAGCACTAAAAGCTACAATGAGCAGTTCTTC
.	TRBV5-6	TRBJ2-4	.	CASSLGLAGNIQYF	TGTGCCAGCAGCTTGGGGCTAGCAGGGAACATTCAGTACTTC
.	TRBV29-1	TRBJ1-1	.	CSISMGNTEAFF	TGCAGCATTTCGATGGGGAACACTGAAGCTTTCTTT
once	TRBV5-6	TRBJ1-4	.	CASSLEPGGGEKLFF	TGTGCCAGCAGCTTGGAACCAGGCGGTGGCGAAAAACTGTTTTTT
.	TRBV28	TRBJ1-1	.	CASSLPRGRSEAFF	TGTGCCAGCAGTTTACCAAGGGGACGGTCTGAAGCTTTCTTT
few	TRBV29-1	TRBJ2-7	.	CSVAGTLSYEQYF	TGCAGCGTTGCCGGGACACTCTCCTACGAGCAGTACTTC
.	TRBV11-2	TRBJ2-3	TRBD1	CASSRGGRRTDTQYF	TGTGCCAGCAGTAGAGGGGGCAGACGCACAGATACGCAGTATTTT
few	TRBV6-6	TRBJ1-6	TRBD1	CASSYGQGNPPLHF	TGTGCCAGCAGTTACGGACAGGGGAATCCACCCCTCCACTTT
.	TRBV6-5	TRBJ1-4	.	CASSRTVIEKLFF	TGTGCCAGCAGTCGGACAGTGATTGAAAAACTGTTTTTT
.	TRBV7-9	TRBJ1-1	.	CASSWEGRTEAFF	TGTGCCAGCAGCTGGGAGGGGAGGACTGAAGCTTTCTTT
few	TRBV30	TRBJ2-7	TRBD1	CAWSGTGSYEQYF	TGTGCCTGGAGCGGGACAGGGAGCTACGAGCAGTACTTC
.	TRBV5-6	TRBJ2-1	TRBD2	CASSSWTSGGASEQFF	TGTGCCAGCAGCTCCTGGACTAGCGGGGGGGCCAGTGAGCAGTTCTTC
.	TRBV6-5	TRBJ2-7	.	CASSYRGQYEQYF	TGTGCCAGCAGTTACAGGGGTCAGTACGAGCAGTACTTC
.	TRBV30	TRBJ1-5	.	CAWSDRGNQPQHF	TGTGCCTGGAGTGACAGGGGCAATCAGCCCCAGCATTTT
few	TRBV30	TRBJ2-6	TRBD1	CAWRGFMTPGQRNVLTF	TGTGCCTGGAGAGGCTTCATGACCCCGGGACAGCGCAACGTCCTGACTTTC
.	TRBV11-2	TRBJ1-1	.	CASSLAGAGTEAFF	TGTGCCAGCAGCTTAGCGGGGGCGGGCACTGAAGCTTTCTTT
.	TRBV19	TRBJ1-2	.	CASRSSALGYTF	TGTGCCAGTAGATCCTCGGCGCTTGGCTACACCTTC
once	TRBV4-3	TRBJ1-6	TRBD1	CASSQARDRDNSPLHF	TGCGCCAGCAGCCAAGCCCGGGACAGGGATAATTCACCCCTCCACTTT
few	TRBV29-1	TRBJ1-1	.	CSVEELVNTEAFF	TGCAGCGTTGAAGAGCTGGTGAACACTGAAGCTTTCTTT
.	TRBV5-1	TRBJ2-7	TRBD1	CASSLMDRVSYEQYF	TGCGCCAGCAGCTTGATGGACAGGGTCTCTTACGAGCAGTACTTC
.	TRBV7-9	TRBJ2-1	TRBD2	CASRPLAGRLYNEQFF	TGTGCCAGCAGACCGCTAGCGGGGAGACTCTACAATGAGCAGTTCTTC
.	TRBV29-1	TRBJ1-1	.	CSVEGLMNTEAFF	TGCAGCGTTGAGGGGCTCATGAACACTGAAGCTTTCTTT